This T cell receptor (beta chain) was documented in a study of blood T cell repertoires in COVID-19. Study-level information: Specimens from acute and convalescent COVID-19 originated in the United States, Italy and Spain. T cells, B-cell-depleted T cells, or PBMCs provided the cDNA or gDNA that served as material.

In the authors' workflow: Reference gene primer amplification gave nucleated cell count estimates. The table came from immunoSEQ multiplex PCR; TCRdb's copy has only in-frame clones and leaves some out. For V, J and clone size, that table is used; D and trimming come from the DNA. In the table there are over 350,000 clones, roughly 89% of which are singletons. Sequenced sample: peripheral blood. The clonotype comes from a woman aged 25 to 39 with active or convalescent COVID-19.

The CDR3 DNA sequence: TGTGCCAGCAGGCCCCAGGGGACGATAGGGTCACCCCTCCACTTT. Translation gives CASRPQGTIGSPLHF. This rearrangement joins TRBV27 to TRBJ1-6, with D maybe TRBD1 (6 bases). The length of the CDR3 is 15 residues. V was cut by 6 bases and J by 10 bases, with 19 bases left in between. The V gene's germline CDR1 is MNHEY and CDR2 SMNVEV (reference sequence).